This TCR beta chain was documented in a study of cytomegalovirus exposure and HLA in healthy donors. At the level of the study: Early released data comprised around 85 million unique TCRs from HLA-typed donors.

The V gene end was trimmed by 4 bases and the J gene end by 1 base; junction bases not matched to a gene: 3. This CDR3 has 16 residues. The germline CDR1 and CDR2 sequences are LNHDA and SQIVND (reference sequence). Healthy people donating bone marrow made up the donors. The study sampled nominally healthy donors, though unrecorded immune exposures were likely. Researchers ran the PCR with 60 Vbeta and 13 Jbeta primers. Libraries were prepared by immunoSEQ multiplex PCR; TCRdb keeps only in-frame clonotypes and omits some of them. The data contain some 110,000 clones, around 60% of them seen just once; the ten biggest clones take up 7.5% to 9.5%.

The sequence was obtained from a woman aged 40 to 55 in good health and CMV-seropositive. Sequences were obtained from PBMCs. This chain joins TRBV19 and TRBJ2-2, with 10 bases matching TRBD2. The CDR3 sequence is CASSTLAGGNTGELFF. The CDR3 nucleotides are TGTGCCAGTAGTACTTTAGCGGGAGGGAACACCGGGGAGCTGTTTTTT. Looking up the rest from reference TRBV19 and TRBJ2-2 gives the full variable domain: DGGITQSPKYLFRKEGQNVTLSCEQNLNHDAMYWYRQDPGQGLRLIYYSQIVNDFQKGDIAEGYSVSREKKESFPLTVTSAQKNPTAFYLCASSTLAGGNTGELFFGEGSRLTVL.